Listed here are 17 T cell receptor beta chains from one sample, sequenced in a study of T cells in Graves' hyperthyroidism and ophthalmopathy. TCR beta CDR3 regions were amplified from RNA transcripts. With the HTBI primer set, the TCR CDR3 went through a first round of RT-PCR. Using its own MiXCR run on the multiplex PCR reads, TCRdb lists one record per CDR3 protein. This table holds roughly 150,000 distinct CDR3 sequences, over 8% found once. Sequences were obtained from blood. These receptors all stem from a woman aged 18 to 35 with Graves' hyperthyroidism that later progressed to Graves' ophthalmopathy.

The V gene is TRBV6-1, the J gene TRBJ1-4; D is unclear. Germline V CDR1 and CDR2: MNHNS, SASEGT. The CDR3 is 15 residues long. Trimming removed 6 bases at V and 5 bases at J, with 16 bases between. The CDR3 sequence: CASSPGMGSNEKLFF. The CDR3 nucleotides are TGTGCCAGCAGCCCCGGGATGGGCTCCAATGAAAAACTGTTTTTT.

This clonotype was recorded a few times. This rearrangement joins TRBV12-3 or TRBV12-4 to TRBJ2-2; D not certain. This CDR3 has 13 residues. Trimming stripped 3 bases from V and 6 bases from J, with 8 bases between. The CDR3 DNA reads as TGTGCCAGCAGTTTTAACCAGGCCGGGGAGCTGTTTTTT. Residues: CASSFNQAGELFF.

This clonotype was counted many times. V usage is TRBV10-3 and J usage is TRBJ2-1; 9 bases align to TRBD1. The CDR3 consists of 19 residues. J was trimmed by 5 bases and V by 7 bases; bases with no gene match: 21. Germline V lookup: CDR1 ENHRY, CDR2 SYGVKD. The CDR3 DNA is TGTGCCATCATGGGGTGGGACAGGGAAAATACGTCTGGGAACAATGAGCAGTTCTTC. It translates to CAIMGWDRENTSGNNEQFF.

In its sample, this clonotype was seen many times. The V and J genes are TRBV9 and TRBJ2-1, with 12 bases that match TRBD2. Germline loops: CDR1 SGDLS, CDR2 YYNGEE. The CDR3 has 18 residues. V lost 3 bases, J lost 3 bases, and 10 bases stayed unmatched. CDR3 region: CASSGTSGVKVYYNEQFF. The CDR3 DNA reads TGTGCCAGCAGCGGGACTAGCGGGGTAAAGGTTTACTACAATGAGCAGTTCTTC.

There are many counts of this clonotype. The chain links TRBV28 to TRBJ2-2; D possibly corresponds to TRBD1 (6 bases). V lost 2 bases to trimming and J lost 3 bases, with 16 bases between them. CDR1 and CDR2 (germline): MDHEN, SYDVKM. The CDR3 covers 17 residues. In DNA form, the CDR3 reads TGTGCCAGCAGTTTAAATGAAGGGACACCTTACACCGGGGAGCTGTTTTTT. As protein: CASSLNEGTPYTGELFF.

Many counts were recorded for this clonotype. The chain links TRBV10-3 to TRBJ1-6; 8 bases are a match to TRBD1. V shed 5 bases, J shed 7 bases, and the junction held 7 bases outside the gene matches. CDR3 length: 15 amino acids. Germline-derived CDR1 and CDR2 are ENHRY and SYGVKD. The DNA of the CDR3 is TGTGCCATCAGTAAAGACAGGGGTCGGAATTCACCCCTCCACTTT. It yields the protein CAISKDRGRNSPLHF.

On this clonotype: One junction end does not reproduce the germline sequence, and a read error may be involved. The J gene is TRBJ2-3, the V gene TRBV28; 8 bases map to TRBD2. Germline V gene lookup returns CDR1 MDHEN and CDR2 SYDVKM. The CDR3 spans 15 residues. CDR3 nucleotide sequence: TGTGCCAGCAGGGGAGCGGGAGTGTTGGCAGATCCGCAGTATTTT. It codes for CASRGAGVLADPQYF.

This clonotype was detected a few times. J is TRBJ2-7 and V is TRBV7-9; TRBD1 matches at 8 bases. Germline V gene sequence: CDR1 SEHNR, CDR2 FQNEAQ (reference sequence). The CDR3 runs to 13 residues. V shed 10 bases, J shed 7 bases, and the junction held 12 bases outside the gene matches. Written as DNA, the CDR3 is TGTGCCATACTGACAGGGGATGGGGTAGAGCAGTACTTC. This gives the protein CAILTGDGVEQYF.

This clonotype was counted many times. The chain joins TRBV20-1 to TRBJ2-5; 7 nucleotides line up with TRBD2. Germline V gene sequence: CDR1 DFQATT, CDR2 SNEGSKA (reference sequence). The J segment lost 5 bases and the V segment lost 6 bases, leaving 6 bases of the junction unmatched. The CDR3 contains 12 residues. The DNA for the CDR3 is TGCAGTGCCACCTTGGGGGGGGAGACCCAGTACTTC. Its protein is CSATLGGETQYF.

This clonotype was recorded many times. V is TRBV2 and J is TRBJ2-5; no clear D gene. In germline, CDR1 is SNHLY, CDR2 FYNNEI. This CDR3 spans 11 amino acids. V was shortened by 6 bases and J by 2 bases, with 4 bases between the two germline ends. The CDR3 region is CASREQETQYF. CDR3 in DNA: TGTGCCAGCAGAGAACAAGAGACCCAGTACTTC.

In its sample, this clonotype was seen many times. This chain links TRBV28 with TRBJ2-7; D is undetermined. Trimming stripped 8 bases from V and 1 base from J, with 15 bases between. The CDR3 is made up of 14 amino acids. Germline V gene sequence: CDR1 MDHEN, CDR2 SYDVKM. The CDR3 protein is CASRPDPSSYEQYF. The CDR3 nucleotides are TGTGCCAGCCGTCCCGATCCAAGTTCCTACGAGCAGTACTTC.

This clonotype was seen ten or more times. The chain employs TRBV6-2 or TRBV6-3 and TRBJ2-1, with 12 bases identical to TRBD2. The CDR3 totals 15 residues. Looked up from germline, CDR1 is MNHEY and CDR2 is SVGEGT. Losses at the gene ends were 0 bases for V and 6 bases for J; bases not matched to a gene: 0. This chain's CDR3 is CASSYSLAGGNEQFF. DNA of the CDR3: TGTGCCAGCAGTTACTCACTAGCGGGAGGCAATGAGCAGTTCTTC.

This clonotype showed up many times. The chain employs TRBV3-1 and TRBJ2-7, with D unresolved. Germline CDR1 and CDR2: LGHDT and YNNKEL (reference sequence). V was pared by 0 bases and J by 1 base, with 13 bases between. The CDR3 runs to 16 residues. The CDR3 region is CASSQDRYPRSYEQYF. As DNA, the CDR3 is TGTGCCAGCAGCCAAGATCGCTATCCCCGTTCCTACGAGCAGTACTTC.

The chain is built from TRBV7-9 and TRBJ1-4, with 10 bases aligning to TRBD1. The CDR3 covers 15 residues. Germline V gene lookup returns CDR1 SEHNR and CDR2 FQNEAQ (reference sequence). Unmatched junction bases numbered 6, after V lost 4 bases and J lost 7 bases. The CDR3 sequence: CASSSDRGRVEKLFF. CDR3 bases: TGTGCCAGCAGCTCAGACAGGGGGCGCGTTGAAAAACTGTTTTTT.

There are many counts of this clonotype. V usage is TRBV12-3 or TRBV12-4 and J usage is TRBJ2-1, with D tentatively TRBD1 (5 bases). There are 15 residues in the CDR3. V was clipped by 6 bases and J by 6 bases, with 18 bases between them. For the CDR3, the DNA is TGTGCCAGCAGCCCCACCGCCAAACAGGTCAATGAGCAGTTCTTC. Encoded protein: CASSPTAKQVNEQFF.

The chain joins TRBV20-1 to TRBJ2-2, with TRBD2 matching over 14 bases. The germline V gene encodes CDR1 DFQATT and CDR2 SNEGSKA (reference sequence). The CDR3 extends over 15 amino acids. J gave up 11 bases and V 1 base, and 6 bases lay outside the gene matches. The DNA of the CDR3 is TGCAGTGCTAGAGCCCAGGGGACTAGCGGGAGAGAGCTGTTTTTT. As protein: CSARAQGTSGRELFF.

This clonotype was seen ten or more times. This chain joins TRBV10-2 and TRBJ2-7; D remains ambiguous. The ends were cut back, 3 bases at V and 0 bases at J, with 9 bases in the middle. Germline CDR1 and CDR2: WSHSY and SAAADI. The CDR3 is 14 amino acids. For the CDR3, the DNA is TGCGCCAGCAGTGAATCCGGTGTCTCCTACGAGCAGTACTTC. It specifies CASSESGVSYEQYF.